The next 25 T cell receptor beta chains were all read from a single sample in a study of tumor-infiltrating lymphocytes in primary liver carcinoma. Making TCR beta cDNA involved roughly 500 ng total RNA and a constant-region primer. TCR beta libraries came from three nested multiplex PCR rounds using slightly modified ARM-PCR. Primers for the first two PCR rounds were TRBV1-TRBV30 forward primers and a C-beta reverse primer (10 cycles per round). Via MiXCR, TCRdb re-called the multiplex PCR reads, giving one row per CDR3 protein. The sample holds about 74,000 distinct CDR3 sequences, about 72% seen once. DNA and RNA were both co-extracted from approximately 20-30 mg of bulk tissue that had not been sorted. Source material: liver tumor tissue from sampling region 4. Stated subset: tumor region T4, right-lateral pole. The receptors here all came from a man aged 40-49 years with primary liver carcinoma and hepatitis B virus infection.

Concerning this clonotype: Because it lacks the conserved phenylalanine or tryptophan at the end, this CDR3 is likely a read error. The chain combines TRBV7-8 with TRBJ2-7; perhaps TRBD1 as D (5 bases). Per germline, CDR1 SGHVS and CDR2 FQNEAQ. This CDR3 comprises 14 residues. The CDR3 region has the DNA TGTGCCAGCAGCTTAGGGACGGACAACTACGACCAGTACTTA. Encoded protein: CASSLGTDNYDQYL.

The rearrangement joins TRBV11-3 to TRBJ1-1; no definite D call. Germline assignment: CDR1 SGHNT and CDR2 YENEEA. The CDR3 contains 13 residues. Trimming cost V 2 bases and J 10 bases, with 14 bases left between them. The CDR3 region has the DNA TGTGCCAGCAGCTTATTTTCTAGCAGTGGAGCTTTCTTT. Translating it yields CASSLFSSSGAFF.

At least ten counts were recorded for this clonotype. This chain uses TRBV6-5 with TRBJ2-2; 7 nucleotides match TRBD2. Germline V gives CDR1 MNHEY, CDR2 SVGAGI. The CDR3 is made up of 14 amino acids. Trimming took 6 bases from V and 5 from J; bases not matched to a gene: 6. The CDR3 sequence is CASRPSGGTGELFF. In nucleotides, the CDR3 is TGTGCCAGCAGGCCTAGCGGCGGTACCGGGGAGCTGTTTTTT.

Details on this clonotype: A much larger clone lies a single base off, so this may be a read error. This chain joins TRBV19 and TRBJ1-1; TRBD1 aligns across 9 bases. Germline V gene data show CDR1 as LNHDA and CDR2 as SQIVND (reference sequence). The J segment lost 10 bases and the V segment lost 3 bases, leaving 6 bases of the junction unmatched. This CDR3 spans 13 amino acids. DNA of the CDR3: TGTGCCAGTAGTATCTTCATGGACAGGGGAGCTTTCTTT. Amino acids: CASSIFMDRGAFF.

The sample holds many counts of this clonotype. The chain employs TRBV6-2 or TRBV6-3 and TRBJ1-1; 7 bases line up with TRBD1. V gave up 7 bases and J gave up 4 bases; unmatched junction bases: 6. CDR1 and CDR2 from the germline V gene are MNHEY and SVGEGT. The length of the CDR3 is 13 residues. CDR3: CASTSAGGTEAFF. CDR3 coding DNA: TGTGCCAGCACCTCCGCAGGGGGCACTGAAGCTTTCTTT.

The chain recombines TRBV11-2 with TRBJ2-7; 8 bases agree with TRBD2. Germline trimming cut 6 bases from V and 6 bases from J; bases unmatched to any gene: 19. The CDR3 is 17 amino acids. Germline V gives CDR1 SGHAT, CDR2 FQNNGV. CDR3 region: CASSLISGLAGAGEQYF. CDR3 nucleotide sequence: TGTGCCAGCAGTTTAATTAGTGGCCTAGCGGGCGCTGGCGAGCAGTACTTC.

Turning to this clonotype: A clone one base away is much larger, so this may be a read error. This chain joins TRBV5-1 and TRBJ2-3, with 10 bases identical to TRBD2. This CDR3 contains 16 residues. Germline CDR1 SGHRS, CDR2 YFSETQ. The DNA for the CDR3 is TGCGTCAGCAGCTCCCGACTAGCGGGCATCACAGATACGCAGTATTTT. Protein sequence: CVSSSRLAGITDTQYF.

For this clonotype: A junction boundary mismatches the germline segment, possibly from a read error. The V gene is TRBV12-3 or TRBV12-4, the J gene TRBJ1-2; D remains unclear. CDR3 length: 14 residues. The DNA of the CDR3 is TGTGCCACCACCATCGGAGAGGGCTGGTATGGCTACGCCTTC. Translated: CATTIGEGWYGYAF.

Turning to this clonotype: The conserved phenylalanine or tryptophan is not found at the CDR3 terminus, so this likely reflects a read error. CDR3 loop: CASSLVGAEYEQFV. CDR3 sequence (DNA): TGCGCCAGCAGCTTAGTCGGTGCAGAGTATGAGCAGTTCGTC. The chain has TRBV5-1 and TRBJ2-1; D remains unclear. Germline V gene sequence: CDR1 SGHRS, CDR2 YFSETQ. Trimming left V 2 bases short and J 8 bases short, with 14 bases between. There are 14 residues in the CDR3.

This clonotype was seen at least ten times. A read error may produce the germline difference seen at one junction end. CDR3 residues: CASSLGQDYEQYF. The CDR3 DNA reads TGTGCCAGCAGCCTAGGACAGGACTACGAGCAGTACTTC. The chain uses TRBV13 and TRBJ2-7, with TRBD1 matching 7 bases. The germline gives CDR1 PRHDT, CDR2 FYEKMQ (reference sequence). This CDR3 comprises 13 residues.

Concerning this clonotype: This may be a read error, as it is one base from a much larger clone. No conserved phenylalanine or tryptophan ends this CDR3, so it is likely a read error. The genes are TRBV28 and TRBJ2-7; no reliable D call. Trimming took off 4 bases at V and 2 bases at J, with 9 bases between the two ends. The CDR3 spans 13 residues. Germline V lookup: CDR1 MDHEN, CDR2 SYDVKM. CDR3 nucleotide sequence: TGTGCCAGCAGTTCAGCCACCACCTACGAGCAGTACATC. The encoded protein is CASSSATTYEQYI.

About this clonotype: The junction does not match germline at one end; this may be a read error. V usage is TRBV10-3 and J usage is TRBJ2-5; D possibly corresponds to TRBD1 (6 bases). The length of the CDR3 is 13 residues. Per germline, CDR1 ENHRY and CDR2 SYGVKD. CDR3 sequence reads: CAITEGEGETQYF. In DNA form, the CDR3 reads TGTGCCATCACTGAGGGGGAAGGAGAGACCCAGTACTTC.

The chain carries TRBV12-3 or TRBV12-4 and TRBJ2-6; D ambiguous. V was shortened by 5 bases and J by 9 bases, with 17 bases between the two germline ends. The CDR3 has 15 residues. The chain's CDR3 is CASSLSRAWDNVLTF. The CDR3 region has the DNA TGTGCCAGCAGTCTCAGCAGAGCGTGGGACAACGTCCTGACTTTC.

In the case of this clonotype: The junction does not match germline at one end; this may be a read error. The V call is TRBV11-1, the J call TRBJ1-4, with 7 bases identical to TRBD1. Germline assignment: CDR1 SGHAT and CDR2 FQDESV (reference sequence). The CDR3 totals 15 residues. The CDR3 loop is CTNSHNRGPNEKLYF. The DNA of the CDR3 is TGTACCAACAGCCACAACAGGGGACCTAATGAAAAGCTGTATTTT.

At least ten counts were recorded for this clonotype. The chain uses TRBV28 and TRBJ2-7; D unclear. The CDR3 length is 12 residues. The V end was cut by 7 bases, the J end by 2 bases, with 9 bases between. CDR1 and CDR2 from the germline V gene are MDHEN and SYDVKM. The CDR3 loop is CASNGEAYEQYF. CDR3 DNA sequence: TGTGCCAGCAACGGCGAAGCCTACGAGCAGTACTTC.

With respect to this clonotype: Compared with germline, one end of the junction differs, possibly owing to a read error. The genes are TRBV5-4 and TRBJ2-5, with D possibly matching TRBD2 (5 bases). CDR3 length: 13 amino acids. CDR1 is SGHNT and CDR2 is YYREEE in the germline V gene (reference sequence). CDR3 protein: CTSSLRRQETQYF. The CDR3 DNA is TGTACCAGCAGCTTGAGGAGGCAAGAGACCCAGTACTTC.

This clonotype was detected ten times or more. This chain joins TRBV6-6 and TRBJ2-5; D perhaps matches TRBD2 (6 bases). The germline V gene has CDR1 MNHNY and CDR2 SVGAGI (reference sequence). This CDR3 is 11 amino acids long. V shed 7 bases and J shed 5 bases, with 8 bases lying between them. CDR3 nucleotide sequence: TGTGCCAGCAAGCGGGTTGAGACCCAGTACTTC. It encodes CASKRVETQYF.

In this sample, this clonotype turned up many times. V gene TRBV12-3 or TRBV12-4 combines with J gene TRBJ2-4; the D gene is possibly TRBD2 (7 bases). This CDR3 comprises 14 residues. Trimming cost V 2 bases and J 8 bases, with 13 bases left between them. The DNA for the CDR3 is TGTGCCAGCAGTTTACAAGGGGGGGGGGACATTCAGTACTTC. Amino acid sequence: CASSLQGGGDIQYF.

Regarding this clonotype: At one end, the junction sequence differs from germline, possibly due to a read error. The gene calls are TRBV5-5 and TRBJ1-5; TRBD1 aligns across 7 bases. CDR1 is SGHKS, CDR2 YYEKEE, per germline (reference sequence). The CDR3 is 14 residues long. CDR3 coding DNA: TGTGTCAGCAGTCTTCTCCAGGGGGATCAGCCCCGGCATTTT. This sequence encodes CVSSLLQGDQPRHF. Together with reference TRBV5-5 and TRBJ1-5, the CDR3 gives the full variable domain: DAGVTQSPTHLIKTRGQQVTLRCSPISGHKSVSWYQQVLGQGPQFIFQYYEKEERGRGNFPDRFSARQFPNYSSELNVNALLLGDSALYLCVSSLLQGDQPRHFGDGTRLSIL.

The rearrangement joins TRBV11-2 to TRBJ2-5; D may be TRBD1 (6 bases). This CDR3 comprises 17 residues. Germline CDR1 reads SGHAT; CDR2 reads FQNNGV. In nucleotides, the CDR3 is TGTGTCAGTAGCTTAGTCAGTGGGGGCAGACGGCAAGAGACCCAGTACTTC. Protein product: CVSSLVSGGRRQETQYF.

This clonotype was found many times. CDR3 coding DNA: TGTGCCAGCAGCCTGACGCCAGGGGATTCACCCCTCCACTTT. Amino acid sequence: CASSLTPGDSPLHF. The chain carries TRBV6-5 and TRBJ1-6, with a possible D match to TRBD1 (6 bases). The CDR3 extends over 14 amino acids. V dropped 6 bases and J dropped 8 bases, with 14 bases sitting between them. CDR1 and CDR2 (germline): MNHEY, SVGAGI.

Details on this clonotype: A read error may explain this, as a much larger clone is one base away. The gene calls are TRBV5-1 and TRBJ1-6; D not resolved. The CDR3 spans 15 residues. Looked up from germline, CDR1 is SGHRS and CDR2 is YFSETQ. CDR3 sequence reads: CASSLAGSYNTPLHF. CDR3 in DNA: TGCGCCAGCAGCTTGGCGGGCTCCTATAATACACCCCTCCACTTT.

This clonotype was found a few times. It may be a read error: a sequence one base away is much more abundant. This chain links TRBV6-5 with TRBJ1-2; D gene unclear. Trimming left V 5 bases short and J 0 bases short, with 7 bases between. The CDR3 totals 13 residues. Germline loops: CDR1 MNHEY, CDR2 SVGAGI. CDR3 DNA: TGTGCCAGCAGTACAAGGACTAACTATGGCTACACCTTC. Amino acid sequence: CASSTRTNYGYTF.

About this clonotype: One end of the junction varies from germline; a read error may be responsible. The chain has TRBV6-1 and TRBJ2-7; D unclear. The length of the CDR3 is 14 residues. Germline V gene sequence: CDR1 MNHNS, CDR2 SASEGT. The CDR3 region has the DNA TGTGCCAGCACCACCCTAGGTTGGACCCTAGAGCAGTATTTC. Amino acid sequence: CASTTLGWTLEQYF.

This clonotype was picked up a small number of times. Just one base apart from a much larger clone, this may be a read error. The chain has TRBV6-1 and TRBJ2-7; weak D call: TRBD1 (6 bases). The CDR3 length is 14 residues. The germline gives CDR1 MNHNS, CDR2 SASEGT. The CDR3, as DNA: TGTGCCGGCAGGGCCAGGGGCGAGAGCTACGAGCAGTACTTC. Protein: CAGRARGESYEQYF.